The source of this T cell receptor beta chain is a study of cytotoxic CD8 clonotypes in ibrutinib-treated CLL. Sequencing used immunoSEQ multiplex PCR; TCRdb keeps in-frame clones, though not all of them. The sample contains 120,000 to 150,000 clones, roughly 80% of which appear only once. CDR3 length equals 15 residues. Germline V lookup: CDR1 MNHEY, CDR2 SVGAGI. The V segment lost 1 base and the J segment 4 bases; nucleotides outside the gene matches: 4. The chain carries TRBV6-5 and TRBJ2-7, with 10 bases identical to TRBD2. Sequencing was performed on PBMCs, taken after 12 months of ibrutinib treatment. The receptor's source is a human donor with chronic lymphocytic leukemia. The CDR3, as DNA: TGTGCCAGCAGTTACTTACTAGCGGGAAGGTACGAGCAGTACTTC. Encoded protein: CASSYLLAGRYEQYF.